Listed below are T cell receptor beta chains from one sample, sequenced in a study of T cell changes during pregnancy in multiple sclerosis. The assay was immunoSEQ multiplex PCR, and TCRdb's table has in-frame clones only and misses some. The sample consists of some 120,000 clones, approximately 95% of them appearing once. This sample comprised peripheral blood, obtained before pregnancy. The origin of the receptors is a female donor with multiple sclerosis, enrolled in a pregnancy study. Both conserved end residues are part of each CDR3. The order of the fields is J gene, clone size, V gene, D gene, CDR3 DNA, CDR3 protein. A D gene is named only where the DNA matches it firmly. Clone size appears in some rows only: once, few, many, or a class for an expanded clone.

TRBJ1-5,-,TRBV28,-,TGTGCCAGCAGCCAGAGGGCCGGCCTAATACCCGCCCAGCATTTT,CASSQRAGLIPAQHF
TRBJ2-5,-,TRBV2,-,TGTGCCAGCAGGATCGAACCTAAACGGGAGACCCAGTACTTC,CASRIEPKRETQYF
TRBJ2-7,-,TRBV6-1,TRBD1,TGTGCCACCCAGAGAGAACAGGGGGCCACCTACGAGCAGTACTTC,CATQREQGATYEQYF
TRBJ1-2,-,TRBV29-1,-,TGCAGCGTTGCGGAGCCTATGGCCAACTATGGCTACACCTTC,CSVAEPMANYGYTF
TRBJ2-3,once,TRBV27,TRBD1,TGTGCCAGCAGTTCGGGACAGGGGTTGTTCACAGATACGCAGTATTTT,CASSSGQGLFTDTQYF
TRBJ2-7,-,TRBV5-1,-,TGCGCCAGCAGCTTGGCCGGGGTCAGTATGAGGGGGTACGAGCAGTACTTC,CASSLAGVSMRGYEQYF
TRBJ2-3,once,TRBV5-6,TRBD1,TGTGCCAGCCGATATTCCGGGACAGGGGGCACAGATACGCAGTATTTT,CASRYSGTGGTDTQYF
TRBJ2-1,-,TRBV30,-,TGTGCCTGGAGTGATGGCAGGGGGGTCTACAATGAGCAGTTCTTC,CAWSDGRGVYNEQFF
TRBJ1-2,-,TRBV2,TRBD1,TGTGCCAGCAGTGCCCCGGGCATGGGGACAGAACCTAACTATGGCTACACCTTC,CASSAPGMGTEPNYGYTF
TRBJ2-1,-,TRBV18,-,TGTGCCAGCTCACCTAGTGTAAATGAGCAGTTCTTC,CASSPSVNEQFF
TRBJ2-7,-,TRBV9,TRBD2,TGTGCCAGCAGCCCCCGGACTAGCGGGGCCCCCTACGAGCAGTACTTC,CASSPRTSGAPYEQYF
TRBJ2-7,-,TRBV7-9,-,TGTGCCAGCAGCCCAACGCGGGTGCGGGACGGGAGCCCATCCTACGAGCAGTACTTC,CASSPTRVRDGSPSYEQYF
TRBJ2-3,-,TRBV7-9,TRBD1,TGTGCCAGCAGCTCCATGGACAGGGGGACAGATACGCAGTATTTT,CASSSMDRGTDTQYF
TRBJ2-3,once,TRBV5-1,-,TGCGCCAGCAGCTTGGTCCAGGGCAGGACAGATACGCAGTATTTT,CASSLVQGRTDTQYF
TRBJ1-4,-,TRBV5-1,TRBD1,TGCGCCAGCAGCAAAGGACAGGGGGCGACGACTAATGAAAAACTGTTTTTT,CASSKGQGATTNEKLFF
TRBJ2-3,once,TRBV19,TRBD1,TGTGCCAGTAGTATGGGACAGAGCACAGATACGCAGTATTTT,CASSMGQSTDTQYF
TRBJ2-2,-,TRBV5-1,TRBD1,TGCGCCAGCAGAGGGACAGGGAACACCGGGGAGCTGTTTTTT,CASRGTGNTGELFF
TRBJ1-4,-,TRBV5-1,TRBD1,TGCGCCAGCAGCTTAGGGACAGGAGGAGAAAAACTGTTTTTT,CASSLGTGGEKLFF
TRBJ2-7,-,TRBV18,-,TGTGCCAGCTCGCCCGAGCCCTCGGGGATATACGAGCAGTACTTC,CASSPEPSGIYEQYF
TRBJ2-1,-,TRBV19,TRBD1,TGTGCCAGTAGACTCGGACAGGGTTCCTACAATGAGCAGTTCTTC,CASRLGQGSYNEQFF
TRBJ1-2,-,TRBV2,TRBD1,TGTGCCAGCAGTCCCAGGGGGCTCCGAGGCTACACCTTC,CASSPRGLRGYTF
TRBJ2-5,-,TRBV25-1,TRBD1,TGTGCCAGCAGTGATTCTTCCGGGACAGGACTGCAAGAGACCCAGTACTTC,CASSDSSGTGLQETQYF
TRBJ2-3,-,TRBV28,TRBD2,TGTGCCAGCGGAGGTAGCGGGATTAGCACAGATACGCAGTATTTT,CASGGSGISTDTQYF
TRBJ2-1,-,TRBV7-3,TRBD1,TGTGCCAGCAGCTTCACAGGGGGAGGCTACAATGAGCAGTTCTTC,CASSFTGGGYNEQFF
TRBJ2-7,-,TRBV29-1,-,TGCAGCGGGGTGGACAGAAGCTCCTACGAGCAGTACTTC,CSGVDRSSYEQYF
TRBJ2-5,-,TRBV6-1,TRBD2,TGTGCCAGCAGTGTTAGGCGGGGGGGCCCAGAGACCCAGTACTTC,CASSVRRGGPETQYF
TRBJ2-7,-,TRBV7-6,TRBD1,TGTGCCAGCAGCCTTAGTCCGGGACAGGTCTACGAGCAGTACTTC,CASSLSPGQVYEQYF
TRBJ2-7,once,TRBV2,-,TGTGCCAGCAAGGGTCAGGGGAGCTCCTACGAGCAGTACTTC,CASKGQGSSYEQYF
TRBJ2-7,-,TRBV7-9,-,TGTGCCAGCAGCACGAGGGACACGAGCTCCTACGAGCAGTACTTC,CASSTRDTSSYEQYF
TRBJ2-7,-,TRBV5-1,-,TGCGCCAGCAGCTTGGTGGACATAACCTACGAGCAGTACTTC,CASSLVDITYEQYF
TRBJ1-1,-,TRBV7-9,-,TGTGCCAGCAGCTTAGGTGGGCAGGCTGAAGCTTTCTTT,CASSLGGQAEAFF
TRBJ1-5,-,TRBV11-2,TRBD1,TGTGCCAGCAGCTTAGGAAGTGTGGGACAGGGGGCGGATCAGCCCCAGCATTTT,CASSLGSVGQGADQPQHF
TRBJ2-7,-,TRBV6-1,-,TGTGCCAGCAGTGTTTTGAGGAGCTCCTACGAGCAGTACTTC,CASSVLRSSYEQYF
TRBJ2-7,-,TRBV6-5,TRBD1,TGTGCCAGCAGTTCATCCTGGACAGGGGGAAGCGAGCAGTACTTC,CASSSSWTGGSEQYF
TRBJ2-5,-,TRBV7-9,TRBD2,TGTGCCAGCAGCTCCCTAGCGGGAGAAAGGACCCAGTACTTC,CASSSLAGERTQYF
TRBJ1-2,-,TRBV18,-,TGTGCCAGCTCACTGAAAATTGACAGCTACTATGGCTACACCTTC,CASSLKIDSYYGYTF
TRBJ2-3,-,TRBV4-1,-,TGCGCCAGCAGCCAAGAAACCGACGGGGAAACAGATACGCAGTATTTT,CASSQETDGETDTQYF
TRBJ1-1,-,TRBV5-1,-,TGCGCCAGCAGCTTTAAGGGGCCAGGGAACACTGAAGCTTTCTTT,CASSFKGPGNTEAFF
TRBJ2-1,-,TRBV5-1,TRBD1,TGCGCCAGCAGCACTCACAGGGGGGTCGGCAATGAGCAGTTCTTC,CASSTHRGVGNEQFF
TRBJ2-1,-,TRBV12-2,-,TGTGCAAGTCGCTTAAGTGAAGGAAGCCATGTTCAGGAGTTCTTC,CASRLSEGSHVQEFF
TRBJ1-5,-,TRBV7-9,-,TGTGCCAGCAGCTTAGGGGTGGGCAGCAATCAGCCCCAGCATTTT,CASSLGVGSNQPQHF
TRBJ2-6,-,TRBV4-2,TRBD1,TGTGCCAGCAGCCGGGCACAGGGGGCGGGTGGGGCCAACGTCCTGACTTTC,CASSRAQGAGGANVLTF
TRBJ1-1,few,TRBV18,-,TGTGCCAGCTCACCAGGGGGCAGCACTGAAGCTTTCTTT,CASSPGGSTEAFF
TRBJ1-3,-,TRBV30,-,TGTGCCTGGAGCGCGGGAGGAAACACCATATATTTT,CAWSAGGNTIYF
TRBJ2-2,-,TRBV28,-,TGTGCCAGCAGGAGACTCGACACCGGGGAGCTGTTTTTT,CASRRLDTGELFF
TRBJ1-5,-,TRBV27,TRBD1,TGTGCCAGCAGCCCCTGGACAGGGGGCTTCAATCAGCCCCAGCATTTT,CASSPWTGGFNQPQHF
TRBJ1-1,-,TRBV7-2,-,TGTGCCAGCAGCTTAAACAGTCCCAACACTGAAGCTTTCTTT,CASSLNSPNTEAFF
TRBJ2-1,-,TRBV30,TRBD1,TGTGCCTGGCTGACAGGGCCCAGCTCCTACAATGAGCAGTTCTTC,CAWLTGPSSYNEQFF
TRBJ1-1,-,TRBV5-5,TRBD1,TGTGCCAGCAGCCCGTTACAGGGGGGCACTGAAGCTTTCTTT,CASSPLQGGTEAFF